These 15 T cell receptor beta chains came from one sample sequenced in a study of neoadjuvant nivolumab and ipilimumab in lung cancer. This table comes from immunoSEQ multiplex PCR, and its TCRdb copy is limited to in-frame clones, with some not included. The sample has 30,000 or so clones; approximately 92% are singletons. The sequenced sample was peripheral blood, obtained after neoadjuvant nivolumab, alone or with ipilimumab, at or shortly before surgery. The receptor set was obtained from an adult with non-small cell lung cancer.

The chain has TRBV5-6 and TRBJ2-4; D is perhaps TRBD2 (6 bases). The length of the CDR3 is 12 residues. With 2 bases removed from V and 8 bases from J, the gap between germline ends came to 8 bases. Germline values: CDR1 SGHDT, CDR2 YYEEEE. CDR3 region: CASSFGGDIQYF. The CDR3 DNA reads TGTGCCAGCAGCTTCGGAGGGGACATTCAGTACTTC.

The chain uses TRBV18 and TRBJ2-2; TRBD1 aligns across 8 bases. Germline lookup yields CDR1 KGHSH and CDR2 LQKENI. Trimming took 3 bases from V and 1 from J; bases not matched to a gene: 1. This CDR3 is built from 15 residues. The CDR3 nucleotides are TGTGCCAGCTCACCGACAGGGGTGAACACCGGGGAGCTGTTTTTT. It encodes CASSPTGVNTGELFF. Together with reference TRBV18 and TRBJ2-2, the CDR3 gives the full variable domain: NAGVMQNPRHLVRRRGQEARLRCSPMKGHSHVYWYRQLPEEGLKFMVYLQKENIIDESGMPKERFSAEFPKEGPSILRIQQVVRGDSAAYFCASSPTGVNTGELFFGEGSRLTVL.

The CDR3 bases are TGTGCCAGCAGAACAGGTGGGGGCACTGAAGCTTTCTTT. Translating it yields CASRTGGGTEAFF. The rearrangement links TRBV6-1 to TRBJ1-1; D possibly corresponds to TRBD1 (5 bases). V lost 6 bases to trimming and J lost 4 bases, with 12 bases between them. Per germline, CDR1 MNHNS and CDR2 SASEGT. This CDR3 contains 13 residues.

The chain couples TRBV7-9 to TRBJ2-1, with 9 bases fitting TRBD2. Germline lookup yields CDR1 SEHNR and CDR2 FQNEAQ (reference sequence). J lost 8 bases, V lost 5 bases, and 13 bases had no gene match. This CDR3 is built from 16 residues. This chain's CDR3 is CASSPPVSGSGDEQFF. In DNA, the CDR3 is TGTGCCAGCAGCCCACCCGTTAGCGGGAGTGGTGATGAGCAGTTCTTC.

The rearrangement links TRBV5-4 to TRBJ2-1; 9 bases are shared with TRBD2. The CDR3 has 15 residues. Looked up from germline, CDR1 is SGHNT and CDR2 is YYREEE (reference sequence). Trimming at V came to 0 bases and at J to 6 bases, leaving 4 bases not matched to a gene. Here the CDR3 DNA reads TGTGCCAGCAGCTTGGGGCGGGAGGGTCGCAATGAGCAGTTCTTC. Translating it yields CASSLGREGRNEQFF.

The chain employs TRBV19 and TRBJ1-5; a weak D match, TRBD1 (5 bases). The CDR3 consists of 14 residues. Per the germline V gene, CDR1 is LNHDA and CDR2 is SQIVND (reference sequence). V lost 3 bases to trimming and J lost 0 bases, with 6 bases between them. Written as DNA, the CDR3 is TGTGCCAGTAGTATGGGGGATAGCAATCAGCCCCAGCATTTT. Translated, it gives CASSMGDSNQPQHF.

This chain uses TRBV28 with TRBJ2-6; no clear D gene. The CDR3 contains 15 residues. The germline V gene encodes CDR1 MDHEN and CDR2 SYDVKM. Between the trimmed V and J ends, which lost 1 base and 0 bases, there was a span of 4 bases. CDR3 sequence (DNA): TGTGCCAGCAGTTTATCGGGCTCTGGGGCCAACGTCCTGACTTTC. Protein product: CASSLSGSGANVLTF.

The chain uses TRBV5-7 and TRBJ1-3; the match to TRBD1 covers 7 bases. TRBV5-7 falls under the ORF class, with uncertain function. V shed 4 bases, J shed 0 bases, and the junction held 7 bases outside the gene matches. This CDR3 has 16 amino acids. The CDR3 loop is CASSGGQLFSGNTIYF. The CDR3 nucleotides read TGTGCCAGCAGCGGGGGACAGCTCTTCTCTGGAAACACCATATATTTT.

The rearrangement links TRBV9 to TRBJ2-5; 7 bases line up with TRBD1. Per the germline V gene, CDR1 is SGDLS and CDR2 is YYNGEE. With V trimmed by 0 bases and J by 5 bases, 4 bases remained unmatched. The CDR3 is 14 residues long. The CDR3 DNA reads as TGTGCCAGCAGCGTAGGTACAGGGGAGGAGACCCAGTACTTC. This encodes CASSVGTGEETQYF.

This chain links TRBV7-9 with TRBJ1-2, with a weak D call TRBD1 (5 bases). The CDR3 contains 12 residues. The V end lost 4 bases, the J end lost 6 bases, and 9 bases lay between the germline ends. Germline lookup yields CDR1 SEHNR and CDR2 FQNEAQ (reference sequence). The DNA for the CDR3 is TGTGCCAGCAGCTGGGACGGCGATGGCTACACCTTC. This gives the protein CASSWDGDGYTF.

V and J are TRBV5-1 and TRBJ2-2; tentative D call: TRBD2 (5 bases). V was pared by 2 bases and J by 4 bases, with 15 bases between. The CDR3 extends over 16 amino acids. Germline CDR1 SGHRS, CDR2 YFSETQ. The CDR3 region has the DNA TGCGCCAGCAGCTTAAGAGAGCGGTCGGGCACCGGGGAGCTGTTTTTT. Protein: CASSLRERSGTGELFF.

This chain connects TRBV29-1 to TRBJ1-1, with D possibly being TRBD1 (6 bases). In germline, CDR1 is SQVTM, CDR2 ANQGSEA. Between the trimmed V and J ends, which lost 8 bases and 2 bases, there was a span of 12 bases. This CDR3 is 12 amino acids long. CDR3 nucleotide sequence: TGCAGCTCTTCCAGGGGTAACACTGAAGCTTTCTTT. Translating it yields CSSSRGNTEAFF.

V usage is TRBV5-1 and J usage is TRBJ1-1; D remains ambiguous. Trimming shortened V by 0 bases and J by 8 bases, and 8 bases separated the two germline ends. Germline CDR1 is SGHRS and CDR2 is YFSETQ. The CDR3 loop spans 12 amino acids. For the CDR3, the DNA is TGCGCCAGCAGCTTGGGACGCCAGGAAGCTTTCTTT. Amino acid sequence: CASSLGRQEAFF.

In DNA form, the CDR3 reads TGTGCCAGCAGTGAATACGAGCAGTACTTC. Protein sequence: CASSEYEQYF. The chain combines TRBV6-1 with TRBJ2-7; D is undetermined. Germline-derived CDR1 and CDR2 are MNHNS and SASEGT. The CDR3 runs to 10 residues. Trimming took off 2 bases at V and 4 bases at J, with 0 bases between the two ends.

Written as DNA, the CDR3 is TGTGCCAGCAGCCAAGAGGTCACAGCGTACCAAGAGACCCAGTACTTC. Protein sequence: CASSQEVTAYQETQYF. The chain joins TRBV4-2 to TRBJ2-5; D unclear. The V gene's germline CDR1 is LGHNA and CDR2 YNFKEQ. V gave up 0 bases and J gave up 0 bases, with 11 bases separating them. The CDR3 runs 16 residues.